The TCR beta chain under discussion was sequenced for a study of T cell repertoires in cytomegalovirus infection. This clonotype was seen many times. Its antigen is unidentified. Via MiXCR, TCRdb re-called the reads, giving one row per CDR3 protein. The table includes about 740,000 distinct CDR3 sequences, under 40% detected once. Study results and limitations: Cumulative public TCR beta family frequency identified carriers of CMV plus the relevant HLA.

Trimming shortened V by 2 bases and J by 1 base, and 12 bases separated the two germline ends. The CDR3 spans 16 residues. Germline loops: CDR1 MDHEN, CDR2 SYDVKM. This receptor was obtained from a human donor in good health (CMV status not recorded). Some clones in this sample may be carry-over from other donors' samples. J is TRBJ2-4 and V is TRBV28, with no clear D. Sequencing input: PBMCs. The CDR3 DNA reads as TGTGCCAGCAGTTTAAAAACCCTGGGGGCCAAAAACATTCAGTACTTC. It codes for CASSLKTLGAKNIQYF.